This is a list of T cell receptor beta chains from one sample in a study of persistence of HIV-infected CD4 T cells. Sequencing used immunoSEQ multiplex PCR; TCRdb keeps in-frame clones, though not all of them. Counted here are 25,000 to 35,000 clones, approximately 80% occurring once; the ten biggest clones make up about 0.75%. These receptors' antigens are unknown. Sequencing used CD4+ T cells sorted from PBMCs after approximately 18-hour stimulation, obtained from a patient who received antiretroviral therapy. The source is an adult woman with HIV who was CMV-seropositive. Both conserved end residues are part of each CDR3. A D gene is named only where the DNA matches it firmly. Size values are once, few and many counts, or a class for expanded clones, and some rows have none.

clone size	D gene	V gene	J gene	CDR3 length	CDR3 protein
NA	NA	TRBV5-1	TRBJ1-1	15	CASSLAIEGRGGAFF
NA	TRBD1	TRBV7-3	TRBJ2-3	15	CASSPISGGADTQYF
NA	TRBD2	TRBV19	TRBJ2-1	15	CASTVAGDHYNEQFF
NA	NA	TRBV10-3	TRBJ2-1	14	CAISPGSSYNEQFF
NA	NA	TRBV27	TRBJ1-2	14	CASNWGDRNYGYTF
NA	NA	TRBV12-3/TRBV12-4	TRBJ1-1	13	CASSRGRNTEAFF
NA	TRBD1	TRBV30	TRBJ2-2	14	CAFPQGAEAGELFF
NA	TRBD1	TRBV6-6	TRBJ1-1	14	CASRWDRESSEAFF
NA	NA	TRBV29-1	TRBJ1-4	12	CSAQTGGEKLFF
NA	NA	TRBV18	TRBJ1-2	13	CASSPPGGYGYTF
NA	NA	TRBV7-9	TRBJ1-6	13	CASSSSGESPLHF
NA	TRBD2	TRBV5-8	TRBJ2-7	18	CASVRLGGSLSSSYEQYF
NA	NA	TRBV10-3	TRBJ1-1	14	CAISEGTDRAEAFF
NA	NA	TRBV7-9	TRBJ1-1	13	CASSLTGVTEAFF
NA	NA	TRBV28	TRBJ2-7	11	CASGGRHEQYF
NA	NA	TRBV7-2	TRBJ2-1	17	CASSPFVGLLVRNEQFF
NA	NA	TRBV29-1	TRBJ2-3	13	CSSKRASTDTQYF
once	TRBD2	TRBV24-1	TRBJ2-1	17	CATSEPSGRVAYNEQFF
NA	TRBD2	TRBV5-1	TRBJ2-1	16	CASSLGGRSGGNEQFF
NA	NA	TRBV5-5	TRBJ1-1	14	CASSLEGLNTEAFF
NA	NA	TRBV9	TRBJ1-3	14	CASKSKGAGNTIYF
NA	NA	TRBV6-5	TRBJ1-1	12	CASGRGDTEAFF
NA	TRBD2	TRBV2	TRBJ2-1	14	CASSFSGVRNEQFF
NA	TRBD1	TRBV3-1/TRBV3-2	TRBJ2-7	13	CASSQSGGYEQYF
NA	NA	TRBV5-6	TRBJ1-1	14	CASKTQGHGTEAFF
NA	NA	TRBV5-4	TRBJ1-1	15	CASSPPTGQGTEAFF
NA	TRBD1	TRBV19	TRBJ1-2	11	CAGQGHYGYTF
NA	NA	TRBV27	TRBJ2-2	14	CASSLYRAAGELFF
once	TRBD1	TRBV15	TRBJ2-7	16	CATSRGGQGASYEQYF
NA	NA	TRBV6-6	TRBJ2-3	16	CASSWTNPSSTDTQYF
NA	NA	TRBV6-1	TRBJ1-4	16	CASSEVWGRPNEKLFF
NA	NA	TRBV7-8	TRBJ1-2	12	CASSPRRDGYTF
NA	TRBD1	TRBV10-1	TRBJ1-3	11	CASGQGNTIYF